This TCR beta chain was identified during a study of T cells in Graves' hyperthyroidism and ophthalmopathy. This clonotype was recorded only once. CDR1 is MNHEY and CDR2 is SMNVEV in the germline V gene (reference sequence). Trimming shortened V by 5 bases and J by 1 base, and 12 bases separated the two germline ends. CDR3 length equals 14 residues. TCR beta CDR3 regions were amplified from RNA transcripts. The primer set for the first-round RT-PCR of the TCR CDR3 was HTBI. TCRdb reprocessed the multiplex PCR reads via MiXCR and lists one record per CDR3 protein. This table holds around 350,000 distinct CDR3 sequences, around 25% found once.

The clonotype originates from a man over 45 with Graves' hyperthyroidism. Sequenced sample: blood. J is TRBJ2-7 and V is TRBV27; no definite D call. DNA of the CDR3: TGTGCCAGCAGTCCCGAGACATATTCCTACGAGCAGTACTTC. Its protein is CASSPETYSYEQYF.